The 10 T cell receptor beta chains below all came from one sample that was sequenced in a study of metastatic and nonmetastatic thyroid tumors. Not a single patient had been given any form of treatment at any point before undergoing thyroid surgery. TCRdb re-called the PCR reads with MiXCR. The sample lists 37,000 or so clones, less than 20% occurring once. Sequencing was done on a sample of blood. The receptor set was obtained from a female donor with papillary thyroid cancer or a benign thyroid nodule (not recorded which). Some clones in this sample may be carry-over from other donors' samples.

This clone has ten or more counts. This sequence joins TRBV7-6 and TRBJ2-5; 12 nucleotides match TRBD2. The CDR3 length is 17 residues. CDR1 and CDR2 (germline): SGHVS, FNYEAQ. The junction had 5 bases not matched to a gene; V was cut back by 1 base and J by 2 bases. The CDR3 sequence is CASSLGVTSGRQETQYF. The CDR3, as DNA: TGTGCCAGCAGCTTAGGGGTTACTAGCGGGAGGCAAGAGACCCAGTACTTC.

The J gene is TRBJ2-7, the V gene TRBV6-2 or TRBV6-3; possibly TRBD2 for D (6 bases). Germline V gives CDR1 MNHEY, CDR2 SVGEGT. Trimming left V 6 bases short and J 4 bases short, with 16 bases between. This CDR3 has 14 amino acids. The CDR3 loop is CASSLRDSGYEQYF. The CDR3 DNA reads TGTGCCAGCAGCCTCCGGGATAGCGGATACGAGCAGTACTTC.

This clone has a count of ten or more. A junction end diverges from the germline sequence, so it may reflect a read error. This sequence joins TRBV5-1 and TRBJ1-2, with 8 positions matching TRBD1. CDR1 and CDR2 from the germline V gene are SGHRS and YFSETQ. This CDR3 is built from 14 residues. The CDR3: CASSLGQGAYDYTF. CDR3 nucleotides: TGCGCCAGCAGCTTGGGCCAGGGGGCATATGACTACACCTTC.

Only a few counts were recorded for this clone. The chain uses TRBV12-3 or TRBV12-4 and TRBJ1-2; TRBD1 is a possible D gene (5 bases). This CDR3 comprises 14 residues. V dropped 8 bases and J dropped 0 bases, with 13 bases sitting between them. The CDR3 here is CASGIWGANYGYTF. The DNA of the CDR3 is TGTGCCAGCGGCATCTGGGGGGCTAACTATGGCTACACCTTC.

This clone was counted at least ten times. This rearrangement joins TRBV18 to TRBJ1-3; 8 bases are a match to TRBD1. Trimming removed 8 bases from V and 1 base from J; junction bases left unmatched: 13. The CDR3 consists of 17 residues. Germline values: CDR1 KGHSH, CDR2 LQKENI. CDR3 nucleotides: TGTGCCAGCCACGCGACAGAGGACAGGGCGTCTGGAAACACCATATATTTT. Its protein is CASHATEDRASGNTIYF.

There are many counts of this clone. The sample contains more than one DNA sequence encoding this CDR3. V and J are TRBV19 and TRBJ1-1; D remains unclear. This CDR3 is 14 amino acids long. Germline V gene sequence: CDR1 LNHDA, CDR2 SQIVND (reference sequence). V was cut by 0 bases and J by 1 base, with 6 bases left in between. The CDR3 nucleotides are TGTGCCAGTAGTATAGATCTCGAGAACACTGAAGCTTTCTTT. Its protein product is CASSIDLENTEAFF.

The CDR3 DNA reads TGTGCCAGCAGAGAGGACCCGAGCTCCTACGAGCAGTACTTC. Residues: CASREDPSSYEQYF. This chain uses TRBV3-1 with TRBJ2-7; D not certain. There are 14 residues in the CDR3. Germline loops: CDR1 LGHDT, CDR2 YNNKEL (reference sequence). The V gene lost 6 bases and the J gene lost 0 bases, with 12 bases spanning the gap.

V and J are TRBV24-1 and TRBJ2-2, with D maybe TRBD2 (6 bases). V was cut by 4 bases and J by 3 bases, with 17 bases left in between. The CDR3 is 17 amino acids. Germline CDR1 is KGHDR and CDR2 is SFDVKD. The CDR3 nucleotides are TGTGCCACCAGTGACCGAAGACTAGTTCGGGACACCGGGGAGCTGTTTTTT. Protein sequence: CATSDRRLVRDTGELFF.

In this sample, this clone turned up many times. The J gene is TRBJ1-3, the V gene TRBV28; D may be TRBD1 (5 bases). The CDR3 is made up of 12 amino acids. V was trimmed by 6 bases and J by 14 bases, leaving 17 bases between them. The germline gives CDR1 MDHEN, CDR2 SYDVKM. CDR3 sequence: CASSSDTRFVYF. The CDR3 DNA is TGTGCCAGCAGCTCGGACACTCGCTTTGTATATTTT.

V is TRBV7-2 and J is TRBJ1-2; no clear D. The germline gives CDR1 SGHTA, CDR2 FQGNSA. V dropped 2 bases and J dropped 8 bases, with 12 bases sitting between them. This CDR3 is built from 13 residues. CDR3 nucleotides: TGTGCCAGCAGCTTACCCGGAGAAGTAGGCTACACCTTC. Protein sequence: CASSLPGEVGYTF.